This T cell receptor beta chain emerged from a study of T cell repertoires in cytomegalovirus infection. The wider study: The public TCR beta signatures pointed to both CMV infection and matching HLA type. Study-wide points: HLA-C-restricted TCR beta clonotypes specific for CMV led the ex vivo response. Identification of carriers of CMV plus the relevant HLA was achieved through cumulative public TCR beta family frequency.

This CDR3 contains 14 residues. The V end was cut by 3 bases, the J end by 3 bases, with 12 bases between. Germline values: CDR1 SGHNT, CDR2 YYREEE (reference sequence). As regards this clonotype: The antigen is not known.

TCRdb reanalysed the reads using MiXCR and keeps one entry per CDR3 protein. The table records more than 150,000 distinct CDR3 sequences, 28% of them present only once. The clonotype comes from a human donor in good health (CMV status not recorded). Some clones in this sample may be carry-over from other donors' samples. This chain connects TRBV5-4 to TRBJ1-1; possible D gene TRBD1, 6 bases. Sequencing input: PBMCs. CDR3 nucleotide sequence: TGTGCCAGCAGCTCCGGACCAGGGGACACTGAAGCTTTCTTT. Its protein product is CASSSGPGDTEAFF.